This T cell receptor beta chain was retrieved from a study of T cells after yellow fever vaccination. Study as a whole: The authors prepared low-cell-number fractions using SMART-Seq v4 Ultra Low Input.

Each CDR3 protein gets one entry after TCRdb re-called the 5' RACE reads with MiXCR. This sample has hundreds of thousands of distinct CDR3 sequences, with around 17% found just once. With 1 base removed from V and 2 bases from J, the gap between germline ends came to 9 bases. CDR1 SGHRS and CDR2 YFSETQ come from the germline V gene. The CDR3 has 14 residues. The chain uses TRBV5-1 and TRBJ2-5; possible D gene TRBD2, 5 bases. The TCR comes from a man younger than 35 who received the YFV17D yellow fever vaccine. The sample in question was PBMCs, obtained 5 days after the first yellow fever vaccination. The CDR3 loop is CASSLIEGQETQYF. The CDR3 DNA is TGCGCCAGCAGCTTGATAGAGGGACAAGAGACCCAGTACTTC.